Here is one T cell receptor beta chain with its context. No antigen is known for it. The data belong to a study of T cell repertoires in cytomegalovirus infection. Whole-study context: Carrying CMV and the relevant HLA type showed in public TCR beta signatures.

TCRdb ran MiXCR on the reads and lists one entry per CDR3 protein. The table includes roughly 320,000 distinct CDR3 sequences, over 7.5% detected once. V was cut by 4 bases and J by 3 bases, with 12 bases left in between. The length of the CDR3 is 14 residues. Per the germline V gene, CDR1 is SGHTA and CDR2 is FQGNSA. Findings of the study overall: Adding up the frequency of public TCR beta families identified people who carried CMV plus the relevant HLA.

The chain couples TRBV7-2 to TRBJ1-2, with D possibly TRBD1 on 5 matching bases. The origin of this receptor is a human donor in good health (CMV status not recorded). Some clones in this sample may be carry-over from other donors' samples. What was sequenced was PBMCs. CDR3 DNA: TGTGCCAGCAGCTCGAAGGGGAGCCACTATGGCTACACCTTC. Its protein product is CASSSKGSHYGYTF.